The 31 T cell receptor beta chains below come from one sample, sequenced in a study of CD8+CD57+ T cells in acquired aplastic anemia. Profiling that covered TCR beta VDJ and CDR3 relied on genomic DNA as its template. TCRdb re-called the reads through MiXCR, storing one row per CDR3 protein. Of roughly 170,000 distinct CDR3 sequences listed, 45% to 60% are singletons. Individuals selected for sequencing had exhibited CD8+CD57+ cell expansion on flow cytometry. Material for sequencing was sorted CD4+, CD8+, or CD8+CD57+ T cells (not recorded which) from PBMCs. The receptors stem from a human donor with aplastic anemia.

This clonotype was observed once. At one end, the junction sequence differs from germline, possibly due to a read error. The chain couples TRBV29-1 to TRBJ2-1; TRBD1 matches at 12 bases. Germline lookup yields CDR1 SQVTM and CDR2 ANQGSEA. This CDR3 is built from 15 residues. As DNA, the CDR3 is TGCAGCTCCCTTTCCGGGACAGGGGGCTACAATGAGCAGTGCTTC. This translates into CSSLSGTGGYNEQCF.

This clonotype showed up just a few times. V is TRBV11-2 and J is TRBJ2-1, with D possibly called TRBD1 or TRBD2 (5 bases each). The CDR3 contains 15 residues. Germline loops: CDR1 SGHAT, CDR2 FQNNGV. V lost 1 base, J lost 2 bases, and 9 bases lay in between. In nucleotides, the CDR3 is TGTGCCAGCAGCTTAGGGGGGAGTCCCTACAATGAGCAGTTCTTC. This translates into CASSLGGSPYNEQFF.

There are many counts of this clonotype. V is TRBV7-7 and J is TRBJ2-1, with D perhaps matching TRBD2 (6 bases). The CDR3 length is 16 residues. V lost 4 bases and J 4 bases, leaving 17 bases between the germline ends. The germline CDR1 and CDR2 sequences are SSHAT and FNYEAQ (reference sequence). CDR3: CASSSQPGTRYNEQFF. CDR3 nucleotides: TGTGCCAGCAGCTCCCAACCCGGGACTCGATACAATGAGCAGTTCTTC.

This clonotype was recorded many times. The chain couples TRBV7-3 to TRBJ1-3; 7 nucleotides agree with TRBD1. Germline V gene data show CDR1 as SGHTA and CDR2 as FQGTGA. J gave up 1 base and V 1 base, and 4 bases lay outside the gene matches. The CDR3 covers 16 residues. CDR3 nucleotides: TGTGCCAGCAGCTTAATGTCACAGGGGTCTGGAAACACCATATATTTT. It specifies CASSLMSQGSGNTIYF.

The chain carries TRBV6-1 and TRBJ2-1; TRBD1 agrees at 7 bases. J was trimmed by 3 bases and V by 8 bases; bases with no gene match: 10. This CDR3 region has 15 residues. Germline assignment: CDR1 MNHNS and CDR2 SASEGT. The CDR3 DNA is TGTGCCAGCCAACTTGACAGGGTGGGCTACAATGAGCAGTTCTTC. It translates to CASQLDRVGYNEQFF.

The genes are TRBV25-1 and TRBJ2-2; TRBD2 matches at 8 bases. This CDR3 spans 14 amino acids. The junction had 6 bases not matched to a gene; V was cut back by 6 bases and J by 6 bases. Germline V gene sequence: CDR1 MGHDK, CDR2 SYGVNS. CDR3 DNA: TGTGCCAGCAGCCTCGGGGGGGCCTCCGGGGAGCTGTTTTTT. Amino acid sequence: CASSLGGASGELFF.

The rearrangement links TRBV20-1 to TRBJ2-3, with 9 bases fitting TRBD2. Per germline, CDR1 DFQATT and CDR2 SNEGSKA (reference sequence). V was clipped by 3 bases and J by 2 bases; unmatched bases: 6. This CDR3 region has 15 residues. DNA of the CDR3: TGCAGTGCTAGTGGCTTAGCGGGGGTCACAGATACGCAGTATTTT. Its protein product is CSASGLAGVTDTQYF.

This clonotype was seen at least ten times. This chain joins TRBV7-2 and TRBJ2-3; D ambiguous. CDR3 length equals 13 residues. Germline V gene sequence: CDR1 SGHTA, CDR2 FQGNSA. The V end lost 4 bases, the J end lost 5 bases, and 10 bases lay between the germline ends. The CDR3 here is CASSSELRDTQYF. Here the CDR3 DNA reads TGTGCCAGCAGCTCCGAGCTCCGAGATACGCAGTATTTT. Full variable domain (outside the CDR3, taken from reference TRBV7-2 and TRBJ2-3): GAGVSQSPSNKVTEKGKDVELRCDPISGHTALYWYRQSLGQGLEFLIYFQGNSAPDKSGLPSDRFSAERTGGSVSTLTIQRTQQEDSAVYLCASSSELRDTQYFGPGTRLTVL.

This clonotype was seen more than once but under ten times. This chain connects TRBV29-1 to TRBJ2-1; D gene uncertain. The CDR3 has 11 residues. Germline V gene lookup returns CDR1 SQVTM and CDR2 ANQGSEA. Deletions cut 7 bases from V and 6 bases from J, with 10 bases between. CDR3 sequence reads: CSATLFNEQFF. As DNA, the CDR3 is TGCAGCGCGACCTTATTCAATGAGCAGTTCTTC.

The chain links TRBV10-2 to TRBJ2-7; 9 nucleotides line up with TRBD2. Germline CDR1 reads WSHSY; CDR2 reads SAAADI. The CDR3 extends over 14 amino acids. Trimming removed 8 bases from V and 0 bases from J; junction bases left unmatched: 5. DNA of the CDR3: TGCGCCAGCCAAGATAGCGGGAGCTCCTACGAGCAGTACTTC. Protein sequence: CASQDSGSSYEQYF.

In its sample, this clonotype was seen many times. The chain carries TRBV6-1 and TRBJ2-3; D is perhaps TRBD1 (5 bases). V was clipped by 6 bases and J by 3 bases, with 16 bases between them. The germline V gene has CDR1 MNHNS and CDR2 SASEGT. The CDR3 totals 15 residues. The CDR3 region has the DNA TGTGCCAGCAGACCCGGATACAGGTTAACAGATACGCAGTATTTT. As protein: CASRPGYRLTDTQYF.

This chain's CDR3 is CASSGTTRETQYF. The DNA of the CDR3 is TGCGCCAGCAGTGGAACTACGAGGGAGACCCAGTACTTC. This chain connects TRBV10-1 to TRBJ2-5; no clear D gene. The CDR3 is 13 amino acids. The germline V gene has CDR1 WNHNN and CDR2 SYGVQD (reference sequence). V lost 4 bases to trimming and J lost 5 bases, with 11 bases between them.

The sample holds many counts of this clonotype. Written as DNA, the CDR3 is TGCGCCAGCAGCGGGAGGGGCTTCGAAGATACGCAGTATTTT. This encodes CASSGRGFEDTQYF. The V and J genes are TRBV5-1 and TRBJ2-3, with 7 bases identical to TRBD2. The CDR3 totals 14 residues. J gave up 5 bases and V 4 bases, and 7 bases lay outside the gene matches. The germline V gene has CDR1 SGHRS and CDR2 YFSETQ.

This chain joins TRBV7-2 and TRBJ1-6, with a weak D call TRBD1 (6 bases). The V and J ends lost 3 bases and 7 bases respectively, with 16 bases between them. CDR1 and CDR2 (germline): SGHTA, FQGNSA. The CDR3 covers 16 residues. CDR3 loop: CASSFRSAGTNSPLHF. Here the CDR3 DNA reads TGTGCCAGCAGCTTCAGGTCGGCAGGGACAAATTCACCCCTCCACTTT.

With respect to this clonotype: At one end, the junction sequence differs from germline, possibly due to a read error. The CDR3, as DNA: TGCGCCAACAGCCTGATGTCGGTTAGTATCAATGAGCAGTTCTTC. Translating it yields CANSLMSVSINEQFF. The V gene is TRBV4-1, the J gene TRBJ2-1; D ambiguous. The CDR3 spans 15 residues. Per the germline V gene, CDR1 is MGHRA and CDR2 is YSYEKL.

This clonotype appeared a few times. V usage is TRBV2 and J usage is TRBJ1-2; perhaps TRBD1 as D (6 bases). The germline V gene has CDR1 SNHLY and CDR2 FYNNEI. Trimming took off 5 bases at V and 0 bases at J, with 10 bases between the two ends. The CDR3 runs 14 residues. Written as DNA, the CDR3 is TGTGCCAGCAGTACCGGACAGTCTAACTATGGCTACACCTTC. Its translation is CASSTGQSNYGYTF.

V is TRBV11-2 and J is TRBJ2-1; 8 bases are a match to TRBD2. J lost 9 bases, V lost 5 bases, and 9 bases had no gene match. CDR1 and CDR2 (germline): SGHAT, FQNNGV. The CDR3 runs 14 residues. CDR3 residues: CASSTGGGYSEQFF. The CDR3 coding sequence is TGTGCCAGCAGCACCGGGGGGGGCTATAGTGAGCAGTTCTTC.

The rearrangement uses TRBV7-6 and TRBJ1-1; D is ambiguous. The V gene's germline CDR1 is SGHVS and CDR2 FNYEAQ. This CDR3 contains 15 residues. V dropped 5 bases and J dropped 0 bases, with 13 bases sitting between them. CDR3 nucleotides: TGTGCCAGCAGCCCTGGAAGGGCCATGAACACTGAAGCTTTCTTT. Its translation: CASSPGRAMNTEAFF.

V and J are TRBV24-1 and TRBJ2-1; the D call may be TRBD1 or TRBD2 (6 bases each). Germline-derived CDR1 and CDR2 are KGHDR and SFDVKD. The length of the CDR3 is 15 residues. V was clipped by 8 bases and J by 0 bases, with 13 bases between them. CDR3: CATKHRGPSYNEQFF. Here the CDR3 DNA reads TGTGCCACCAAGCACCGGGGGCCCTCCTACAATGAGCAGTTCTTC.

The chain has TRBV18 and TRBJ2-7; tentatively, D is TRBD1 (6 bases). The germline CDR1 and CDR2 sequences are KGHSH and LQKENI. The V gene lost 3 bases and the J gene lost 3 bases, with 12 bases spanning the gap. The CDR3 spans 14 residues. The CDR3 sequence: CASSPSTGSYEQYF. CDR3 DNA: TGTGCCAGCTCACCCTCGACAGGAAGCTACGAGCAGTACTTC. The complete variable domain, with remaining parts taken from reference TRBV18 and TRBJ2-7, reads NAGVMQNPRHLVRRRGQEARLRCSPMKGHSHVYWYRQLPEEGLKFMVYLQKENIIDESGMPKERFSAEFPKEGPSILRIQQVVRGDSAAYFCASSPSTGSYEQYFGPGTRLTVT.

The J gene is TRBJ2-7, the V gene TRBV6-1; 12 nucleotides agree with TRBD1. CDR3 length: 14 amino acids. V lost 6 bases, J lost 2 bases, and 2 bases stayed unmatched. Per the germline V gene, CDR1 is MNHNS and CDR2 is SASEGT. CDR3 protein: CASRGTGGPYEQYF. CDR3 bases: TGTGCCAGCAGGGGGACAGGGGGCCCCTACGAGCAGTACTTC.

The rearrangement links TRBV2 to TRBJ2-2; D may be TRBD1 (6 bases). CDR1 is SNHLY, CDR2 FYNNEI, per germline. This CDR3 has 15 residues. V lost 8 bases, J lost 2 bases, and 15 bases lay in between. Written as DNA, the CDR3 is TGTGCCAGCCAGGCCGGGACAACTAACACCGGGGAGCTGTTTTTT. Its protein is CASQAGTTNTGELFF.

The V call is TRBV27, the J call TRBJ1-1; no firm D call. This CDR3 region has 15 residues. Per the germline V gene, CDR1 is MNHEY and CDR2 is SMNVEV (reference sequence). V was cut by 6 bases and J by 1 base, with 15 bases left in between. The CDR3 DNA reads as TGTGCCAGCAGCCGCTCCGGGAGACCGAACACTGAAGCTTTCTTT. The encoded protein is CASSRSGRPNTEAFF.

This clonotype occurred many times. The CDR3 DNA follows: TGCGCCAGCAGCCGGCCAGGGAAACGGGAGCCCCAGCATTTT. It codes for CASSRPGKREPQHF. The chain couples TRBV4-1 to TRBJ1-5, with a weak D call TRBD1 (5 bases). Between the trimmed V and J ends, which lost 4 bases and 8 bases, there was a span of 15 bases. This CDR3 is 14 amino acids long. CDR1 MGHRA and CDR2 YSYEKL come from the germline V gene.

V usage is TRBV20-1 and J usage is TRBJ2-1, with 7 bases aligning to TRBD1. V dropped 3 bases and J dropped 6; count of bases not matched to a gene: 8. The CDR3 contains 14 residues. Germline V lookup: CDR1 DFQATT, CDR2 SNEGSKA (reference sequence). CDR3 in amino acids: CSARKGAGGNEQFF. The CDR3 bases are TGCAGTGCTAGGAAGGGGGCAGGGGGCAATGAGCAGTTCTTC.

V usage is TRBV2 and J usage is TRBJ2-7; D may match TRBD1 or TRBD2 (7 bases each). V was trimmed by 7 bases and J by 4 bases, leaving 17 bases between them. Germline CDR1 and CDR2: SNHLY and FYNNEI. CDR3 length equals 14 residues. The CDR3 coding sequence is TGTGCCAGCAACTGGGCAGGGGGGGTATACGAGCAGTACTTC. The encoded protein is CASNWAGGVYEQYF.

In this sample, this clonotype turned up many times. The chain links TRBV24-1 to TRBJ1-1; possibly TRBD1 for D (5 bases). The CDR3 spans 13 residues. V was shortened by 4 bases and J by 4 bases, with 9 bases between the two germline ends. Germline values: CDR1 KGHDR, CDR2 SFDVKD. CDR3 residues: CATSDPGFTEAFF. The CDR3 DNA reads TGTGCCACCAGTGACCCAGGGTTCACTGAAGCTTTCTTT.

This clonotype was picked up a small number of times. The chain recombines TRBV7-2 with TRBJ2-5, with D uncertain. The CDR3 is made up of 11 amino acids. Trimming pared 7 bases from V and 10 bases from J, leaving 13 bases between. Germline V gives CDR1 SGHTA, CDR2 FQGNSA. This CDR3 reads CASTSQVGQYF. CDR3 sequence (DNA): TGTGCCAGCACCTCCCAAGTTGGCCAGTACTTC.

This clonotype came up many times. The chain recombines TRBV19 with TRBJ1-4, with TRBD1 matching 7 bases. CDR3 length equals 14 residues. Trimming took 4 bases from V and 3 from J; bases not matched to a gene: 2. Germline CDR1 is LNHDA and CDR2 is SQIVND (reference sequence). CDR3 sequence (DNA): TGTGCCAGTAGTAAACAGGGGTCTAATGAAAAACTGTTTTTT. Translated, it gives CASSKQGSNEKLFF.

This clonotype was recorded at least ten times. The chain has TRBV5-4 and TRBJ1-2; D is uncertain. CDR1 is SGHNT and CDR2 is YYREEE in the germline V gene (reference sequence). Trimming stripped 0 bases from V and 4 bases from J, with 13 bases between. This CDR3 region has 15 residues. The CDR3 here is CASSLDSSSSYGYTF. Written as DNA, the CDR3 is TGTGCCAGCAGCTTGGACAGTTCTTCTTCCTATGGCTACACCTTC.

This clonotype was detected ten times or more. This chain joins TRBV20-1 and TRBJ2-3; D gene uncertain. With 3 bases removed from V and 6 bases from J, the gap between germline ends came to 7 bases. The CDR3 runs 11 residues. The germline CDR1 and CDR2 sequences are DFQATT and SNEGSKA (reference sequence). CDR3 amino acids: CSASKGDTQYF. Here the CDR3 DNA reads TGCAGTGCTAGTAAAGGTGATACGCAGTATTTT.